The T cell receptor (beta chain) under discussion was sequenced for a study of shared clonotypes between healthy human individuals. Here immunoSEQ multiplex PCR was the method, and the copy in TCRdb shows in-frame clones only, minus some. The sample records roughly 500,000 clones, approximately 94% being singletons. This CDR3 region has 16 residues. Trimming took 2 bases from V and 5 from J; bases not matched to a gene: 7. Germline CDR1 reads SGDLS; CDR2 reads YYNGEE. Sample: naive CD4+ T cells sorted from blood. As to subset: CD45RA+ positively selected. The sequence was collected from a woman in her thirties in good health. V gene TRBV9 combines with J gene TRBJ1-1; 12 nucleotides match TRBD1. The DNA for the CDR3 is TGTGCCAGCAGCGTCACCGGGACAGGGGGCCGGACTGAAGCTTTCTTT. Translating it yields CASSVTGTGGRTEAFF.